One and the same sample provided the 26 T cell receptor beta chains below, sequenced in a study of blood T cell repertoires in COVID-19. Libraries were prepared by immunoSEQ multiplex PCR; TCRdb keeps only in-frame clonotypes and omits some of them. Of 35,000 to 55,000 clones listed, nearly 90% were seen once; the top ten hold approximately 3%. The specimen sequenced was peripheral blood. The receptors come from a man between 45 and 60 years old with active COVID-19.

The rearrangement uses TRBV7-9 and TRBJ1-2; D gene uncertain. Between the trimmed V and J ends, which lost 1 base and 8 bases, there was a span of 14 bases. This CDR3 has 14 residues. The germline CDR1 and CDR2 sequences are SEHNR and FQNEAQ (reference sequence). The CDR3 DNA reads TGTGCCAGCAGCTTAGGTGGCAGAACCTTGGGCTACACCTTC. This codes for CASSLGGRTLGYTF.

The chain joins TRBV5-1 to TRBJ2-5, with 11 bases aligning to TRBD2. The germline V gene encodes CDR1 SGHRS and CDR2 YFSETQ. V was clipped by 1 base and J by 1 base; unmatched bases: 9. This CDR3 region has 18 residues. The CDR3 is CASSLSALAGGLQETQYF. DNA of the CDR3: TGCGCCAGCAGCTTGTCTGCTTTAGCGGGGGGGCTCCAAGAGACCCAGTACTTC.

The V call is TRBV7-9, the J call TRBJ1-1, with 7 bases aligning to TRBD1. J was trimmed by 1 base and V by 5 bases; bases with no gene match: 1. Germline CDR1 reads SEHNR; CDR2 reads FQNEAQ (reference sequence). The CDR3 loop spans 13 amino acids. The CDR3 DNA follows: TGTGCCAGCAGCCGACAGGGGAACACTGAAGCTTTCTTT. Amino acid sequence: CASSRQGNTEAFF.

This chain joins TRBV28 and TRBJ2-7, with D maybe TRBD1 (6 bases). This CDR3 contains 14 residues. Trimming left V 7 bases short and J 3 bases short, with 16 bases between. The V gene's germline CDR1 is MDHEN and CDR2 SYDVKM. The CDR3 spells CASKTNQGIYEQYF. CDR3 nucleotide sequence: TGTGCCAGCAAAACTAACCAGGGGATCTACGAGCAGTACTTC.

The rearrangement links TRBV19 to TRBJ1-4, with 9 bases that match TRBD1. CDR1 and CDR2 from the germline V gene are LNHDA and SQIVND (reference sequence). V lost 6 bases and J lost 4; bases outside the gene matches: 0. The CDR3 totals 13 residues. CDR3 amino acids: CASRDRGNEKLFF. The CDR3 coding sequence is TGTGCCAGTAGGGACAGGGGTAATGAAAAACTGTTTTTT.

V is TRBV5-4 and J is TRBJ1-1, with 8 bases identical to TRBD1. This CDR3 comprises 15 residues. The germline gives CDR1 SGHNT, CDR2 YYREEE (reference sequence). With 10 bases clipped from V and 1 base from J, the junction kept 12 bases outside the gene matches. The CDR3 coding sequence is TGTGCCGAACACCAGGCAGGACAGGGGAACACTGAAGCTTTCTTT. It encodes CAEHQAGQGNTEAFF. The full variable domain, with the rest looked up from reference TRBV5-4 and TRBJ1-1, is ETGVTQSPTHLIKTRGQQVTLRCSSQSGHNTVSWYQQALGQGPQFIFQYYREEENGRGNFPPRFSGLQFPNYSSELNVNALELDDSALYLCAEHQAGQGNTEAFFGQGTRLTVV.

This chain joins TRBV27 and TRBJ2-1, with 7 positions matching TRBD1. Germline loops: CDR1 MNHEY, CDR2 SMNVEV (reference sequence). V shed 6 bases and J 7 bases; nucleotides not matched to a gene: 12. The CDR3 covers 15 residues. As DNA, the CDR3 is TGTGCCAGCAGCCTCACAGGGGAAGCGTGGAATGAGCAGTTCTTC. Protein sequence: CASSLTGEAWNEQFF.

This chain uses TRBV2 with TRBJ1-2, with D possibly TRBD1 on 5 matching bases. CDR1 and CDR2 (germline): SNHLY, FYNNEI. This CDR3 has 14 amino acids. The ends were cut back, 1 base at V and 2 bases at J, with 8 bases in the middle. CDR3 nucleotide sequence: TGTGCCAGCAGTGAAGTGGGGCGAAACTATGGCTACACCTTC. This sequence encodes CASSEVGRNYGYTF.

The chain recombines TRBV7-8 with TRBJ1-5; D unclear. Germline V gene sequence: CDR1 SGHVS, CDR2 FQNEAQ. V was cut by 7 bases and J by 7 bases, with 14 bases left in between. This CDR3 has 13 residues. CDR3 nucleotide sequence: TGTGCCAGCACCAGTAACGTCTTACAGCCCCAGCATTTT. Its translation: CASTSNVLQPQHF.

V is TRBV29-1 and J is TRBJ1-3; 7 nucleotides match TRBD1. The CDR3 contains 14 residues. Germline CDR1 and CDR2: SQVTM and ANQGSEA. Trimming took 6 bases from V and 2 from J; bases not matched to a gene: 7. The CDR3 coding sequence is TGCAGCGTAGACGCGACAGGGACTGGAAACACCATATATTTT. Protein product: CSVDATGTGNTIYF.

This chain joins TRBV6-5 and TRBJ1-6; weak D call: TRBD1 (6 bases). The germline CDR1 and CDR2 sequences are MNHEY and SVGAGI. The CDR3 consists of 11 residues. V gave up 8 bases and J gave up 17 bases, with 16 bases separating them. The CDR3 region has the DNA TGTGCCAGCTACGGGGGGGCATTAATCCACTTT. Amino acids: CASYGGALIHF.

The rearrangement links TRBV13 to TRBJ2-3; the D gene is possibly TRBD2 (6 bases). Deletions cut 10 bases from V and 0 bases from J, with 20 bases between. The CDR3 has 16 residues. Germline V gene data show CDR1 as PRHDT and CDR2 as FYEKMQ (reference sequence). In DNA, the CDR3 is TGTGCCACCGCGAGGGGCGCGGGGTATAGCACAGATACGCAGTATTTT. Protein sequence: CATARGAGYSTDTQYF.

In its sample, this clone was seen once. The CDR3 DNA reads as TGTGCCAGCAGCTTCGGTCCGGGGGGGAAGGAACATGAGCAGTTCTTC. Translated, it gives CASSFGPGGKEHEQFF. The chain employs TRBV7-3 and TRBJ2-1; 8 nucleotides agree with TRBD2. Losses at the gene ends were 3 bases for V and 8 bases for J; bases not matched to a gene: 12. The V gene's germline CDR1 is SGHTA and CDR2 FQGTGA. CDR3 size: 16 residues. The variable domain in full, with the rest retrieved from reference TRBV7-3 and TRBJ2-1, is GAGVSQTPSNKVTEKGKYVELRCDPISGHTALYWYRQSLGQGPEFLIYFQGTGAADDSGLPNDRFFAVRPEGSVSTLKIQRTERGDSAVYLCASSFGPGGKEHEQFFGPGTRLTVL.

The chain links TRBV30 to TRBJ2-1; 9 bases are a match to TRBD2. This CDR3 has 15 amino acids. CDR1 and CDR2 from the germline V gene are GTSNPN and SVGIG (reference sequence). V was clipped by 0 bases and J by 8 bases; unmatched bases: 8. In DNA, the CDR3 is TGTGCCTGGAGTGTACGGGCGGGGGGGCCTTATGAGCAGTTCTTC. Residues: CAWSVRAGGPYEQFF.

Concerning this clone itself: The conserved phenylalanine or tryptophan is not found at the CDR3 terminus, so this likely reflects a read error. The DNA is omitted, as the CDR3 cannot be located on it reliably, and the CDR3 follows TCRdb's listing. The chain carries TRBV28 and TRBJ2-3; the table's D call, TRBD1, has no DNA check behind it. Germline loops: CDR1 MDHEN, CDR2 SYDVKM. The CDR3 spans 12 amino acids, including both terminal residues. This chain's CDR3 is CASHPGQGATSL.

The gene calls are TRBV5-6 and TRBJ1-3; 9 nucleotides agree with TRBD1. Germline V gives CDR1 SGHDT, CDR2 YYEEEE. The CDR3 spans 18 residues. J was trimmed by 0 bases and V by 4 bases; bases with no gene match: 11. The CDR3 region has the DNA TGTGCCAGCAGCCCAGGGACAGGGATTCGTTTCTCTGGAAACACCATATATTTT. Amino acid sequence: CASSPGTGIRFSGNTIYF. Together with reference TRBV5-6 and TRBJ1-3, the CDR3 gives the full variable domain: DAGVTQSPTHLIKTRGQQVTLRCSPKSGHDTVSWYQQALGQGPQFIFQYYEEEERQRGNFPDRFSGHQFPNYSSELNVNALLLGDSALYLCASSPGTGIRFSGNTIYFGEGSWLTVV.

This rearrangement joins TRBV4-2 to TRBJ2-1; tentative D call: TRBD1 (6 bases). V lost 3 bases and J lost 9, with 18 bases in between. CDR1 LGHNA and CDR2 YNFKEQ come from the germline V gene. This CDR3 spans 15 amino acids. CDR3 in DNA: TGTGCCAGCAGCCAGACGGAAGGGGGAGTGGGTGAGCAGTTCTTC. The encoded protein is CASSQTEGGVGEQFF.

The chain uses TRBV6-6 and TRBJ1-5; D is unclear. The CDR3 contains 12 residues. Germline V gene data show CDR1 as MNHNY and CDR2 as SVGAGI (reference sequence). V was pared by 6 bases and J by 7 bases, with 10 bases between. The CDR3 DNA follows: TGTGCCAGCAGCCAACACCAGCAGCCCCAGCATTTT. Residues: CASSQHQQPQHF.

This clone was seen only once. The J gene is TRBJ1-2, the V gene TRBV5-1; unclear D gene. From germline, CDR1 is SGHRS and CDR2 YFSETQ. The CDR3 totals 12 residues. V lost 0 bases and J lost 6, with 6 bases in between. The CDR3 loop is CASSLEENGYTF. The CDR3 bases are TGCGCCAGCAGCTTGGAGGAGAATGGCTACACCTTC.

This clone was seen just once. The chain combines TRBV6-4 with TRBJ2-1; D is perhaps TRBD2 (5 bases). The CDR3 runs 15 residues. Germline V gene data show CDR1 as MRHNA and CDR2 as SNTAGT. Trimming removed 2 bases at V and 7 bases at J, with 15 bases between. CDR3 sequence: CASSDHLARVNEQFF. The CDR3 bases are TGTGCCAGCAGTGACCATCTAGCCCGGGTTAATGAGCAGTTCTTC.

This clone was observed a single time. The J gene is TRBJ2-7, the V gene TRBV27; D is perhaps TRBD1 (6 bases). This CDR3 spans 14 amino acids. Germline V CDR1 and CDR2: MNHEY, SMNVEV (reference sequence). Trimming left V 6 bases short and J 0 bases short, with 12 bases between. CDR3 in DNA: TGTGCCAGCAGCCGGGGACACCTCTCCTACGAGCAGTACTTC. The encoded protein is CASSRGHLSYEQYF.

The gene calls are TRBV30 and TRBJ1-1; 9 nucleotides match TRBD1. The CDR3 has 11 amino acids. V lost 8 bases, J lost 10 bases, and 8 bases stayed unmatched. CDR1 and CDR2 (germline): GTSNPN, SVGIG (reference sequence). The CDR3 region has the DNA TGTGCCCGTGGACAGGGGTTAGGAGCTTTCTTT. Translation gives CARGQGLGAFF. The variable domain in full, completed from reference TRBV30 and TRBJ1-1, reads SQTIHQWPATLVQPVGSPLSLECTVEGTSNPNLYWYRQAAGRGLQLLFYSVGIGQISSEVPQNLSASRPQDRQFILSSKKLLLSDSGFYLCARGQGLGAFFGQGTRLTVV.

The chain links TRBV19 to TRBJ1-5; 10 nucleotides agree with TRBD1. Germline lookup yields CDR1 LNHDA and CDR2 SQIVND (reference sequence). V was pared by 4 bases and J by 0 bases, with 6 bases of the junction left unmatched. This CDR3 spans 17 amino acids. As DNA, the CDR3 is TGTGCCAGTAGTACGGGACAGGGGCACAATAGCAATCAGCCCCAGCATTTT. It specifies CASSTGQGHNSNQPQHF.

The gene calls are TRBV13 and TRBJ2-7; D gene ambiguous. The CDR3 is 15 residues long. The germline V and J ends were trimmed by 3 bases and 2 bases, with 14 bases remaining between them. CDR1 and CDR2 (germline): PRHDT, FYEKMQ (reference sequence). The CDR3 DNA sequence: TGTGCCAGCAGCTTGGTGGCTCTCCCCCCCTACGAGCAGTACTTC. Its protein is CASSLVALPPYEQYF.

CDR3 sequence reads: CASSQRTGSGSPLHF. CDR3 nucleotide sequence: TGTGCCAGCAGTCAACGGACAGGGTCTGGTTCACCCCTCCACTTT. This rearrangement joins TRBV27 to TRBJ1-6; TRBD1 matches 8 bases. This CDR3 comprises 15 residues. Germline V CDR1 and CDR2: MNHEY, SMNVEV (reference sequence). The V and J ends lost 5 bases and 9 bases, in that order; junction bases with no gene match: 9.

The V call is TRBV2, the J call TRBJ2-7; 9 bases line up with TRBD1. This CDR3 has 18 amino acids. V gave up 6 bases and J gave up 6 bases; unmatched junction bases: 21. Germline CDR1 SNHLY, CDR2 FYNNEI. Here the CDR3 reads CASSSGQGYAVWAREQYF. The CDR3 DNA is TGTGCCAGCAGCTCGGGACAGGGTTATGCCGTTTGGGCCCGCGAGCAGTACTTC.